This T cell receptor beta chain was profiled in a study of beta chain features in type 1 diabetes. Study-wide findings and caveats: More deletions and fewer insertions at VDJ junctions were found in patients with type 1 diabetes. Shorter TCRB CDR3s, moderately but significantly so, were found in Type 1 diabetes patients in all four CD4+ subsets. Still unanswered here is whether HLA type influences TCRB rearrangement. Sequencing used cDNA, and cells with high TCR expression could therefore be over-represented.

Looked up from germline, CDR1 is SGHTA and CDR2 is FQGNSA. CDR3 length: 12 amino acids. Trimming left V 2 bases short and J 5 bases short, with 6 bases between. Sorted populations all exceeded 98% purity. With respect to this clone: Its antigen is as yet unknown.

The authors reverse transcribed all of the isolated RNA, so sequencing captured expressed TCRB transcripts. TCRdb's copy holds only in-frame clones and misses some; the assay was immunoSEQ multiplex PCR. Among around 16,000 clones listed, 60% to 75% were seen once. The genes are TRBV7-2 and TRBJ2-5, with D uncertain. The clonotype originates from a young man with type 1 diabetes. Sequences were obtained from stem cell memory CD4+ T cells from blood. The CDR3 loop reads CASSLSRETQYF. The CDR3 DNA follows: TGTGCCAGCAGCTTATCCCGGGAGACCCAGTACTTC.